This T cell receptor (beta chain) appears in the sequencing data of a study of T cell responses to AZD1222 COVID-19 vaccine. The CDR3 has 15 residues. The V gene's germline CDR1 is SGHDT and CDR2 YYEEEE. Trimming took off 2 bases at V and 3 bases at J, with 12 bases between the two ends. The study's findings and limits: Baseline serology detected seropositivity in only a handful of AZD1222 recipients. Samples come after the peak T cell response, not at day 14.

The method was immunoSEQ multiplex PCR; TCRdb's version includes in-frame clones alone and lacks a portion of them. The sample lists roughly 120,000 clones, about 85% seen once, with approximately 5.9% in the top ten. This clone was seen just once. Its antigen remains unknown. The J gene is TRBJ2-1, the V gene TRBV5-6; D possibly corresponds to TRBD1 (6 bases). The sample in question was peripheral blood, obtained on day 0 of AZD1222 vaccination. The TCR sequence derives from an adult in good health. The CDR3 DNA follows: TGTGCCAGCAGCTTCTCAGGGGCCCGCTACAATGAGCAGTTCTTC. This sequence encodes CASSFSGARYNEQFF.